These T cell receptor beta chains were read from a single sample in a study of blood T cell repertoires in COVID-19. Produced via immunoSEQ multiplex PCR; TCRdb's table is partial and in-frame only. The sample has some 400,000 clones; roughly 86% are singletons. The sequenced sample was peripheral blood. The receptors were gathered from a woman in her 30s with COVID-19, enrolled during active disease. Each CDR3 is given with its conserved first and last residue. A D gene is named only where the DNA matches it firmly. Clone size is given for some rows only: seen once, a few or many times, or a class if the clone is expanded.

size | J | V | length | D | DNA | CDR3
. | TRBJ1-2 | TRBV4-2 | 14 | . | TGTGCCAGCAGCGCATCACAGGGTGACTATGGCTACACCTTC | CASSASQGDYGYTF
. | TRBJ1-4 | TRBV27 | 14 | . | TGTGCCAGCAGTTTTCGGGGGGGCGGAGAAAAACTGTTTTTT | CASSFRGGGEKLFF
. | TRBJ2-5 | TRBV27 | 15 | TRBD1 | TGTGCCAGCAGTCCCTGGGACAGGGGGGAAGAGACCCAGTACTTC | CASSPWDRGEETQYF
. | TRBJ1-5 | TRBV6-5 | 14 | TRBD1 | TGTGCCAGCAGCGCCGGGACAGATTATCAGCCCCAGCATTTT | CASSAGTDYQPQHF
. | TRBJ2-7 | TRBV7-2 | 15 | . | TGTGCCAGCAGCCCACAAGTAGCGCAGAACTACGAGCAGTACTTC | CASSPQVAQNYEQYF
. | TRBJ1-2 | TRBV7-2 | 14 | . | TGTGCCAGCAGCTTACGTGCAGGTGACTATGGCTACACCTTC | CASSLRAGDYGYTF
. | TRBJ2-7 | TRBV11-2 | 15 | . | TGTGCCAGCAGCTTAGCCCCCGACAGCCCCTACGAGCAGTACTTC | CASSLAPDSPYEQYF
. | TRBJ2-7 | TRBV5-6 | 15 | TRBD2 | TGTGCCAGCAGCCCTCCCCTAGCGGGTCTCTACGAGCAGTACTTC | CASSPPLAGLYEQYF
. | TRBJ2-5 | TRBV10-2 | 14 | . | TGCGCCAGCAGTGAGTCTAACAGGGAAGAGACCCAGTACTTC | CASSESNREETQYF
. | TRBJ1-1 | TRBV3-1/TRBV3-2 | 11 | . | TGTGCCAGCAGCCAAGATAGGCGGGCTTTCTTT | CASSQDRRAFF
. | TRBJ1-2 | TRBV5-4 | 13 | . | TGTGCCAGCAGCTTGGCCAGGGAGGCTGGCTACACCTTC | CASSLAREAGYTF
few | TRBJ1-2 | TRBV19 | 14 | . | TGTGCCAGTAGTATAACCCCCCGGACTGGCGGCTACACCTTC | CASSITPRTGGYTF
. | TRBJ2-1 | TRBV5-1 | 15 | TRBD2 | TGCGCCAGCAGCTTAAGCGGGAGCTCCTACAATGAGCAGTTCTTC | CASSLSGSSYNEQFF
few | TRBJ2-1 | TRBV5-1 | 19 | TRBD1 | TGCGCCAGCAGCTTGGAGGGGGCGACTAACCTGCGCTCCTACAATGAGCAGTTCTTC | CASSLEGATNLRSYNEQFF
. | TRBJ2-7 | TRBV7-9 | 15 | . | TGTGCCAGCAGCTATCTCAGGGAGGGGGGCTACGAGCAGTACTTC | CASSYLREGGYEQYF
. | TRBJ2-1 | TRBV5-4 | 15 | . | TGTGCCAGCAGCTTGGAGTTGCGGGCCGGGGATGAGCAGTTCTTC | CASSLELRAGDEQFF
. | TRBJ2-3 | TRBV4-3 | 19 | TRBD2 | TGCGCCAGCAGCCAAGACTGGACTAGCGGCTCCTCTAGCACAGATACGCAGTATTTT | CASSQDWTSGSSSTDTQYF
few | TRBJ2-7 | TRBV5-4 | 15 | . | TGTGCCAGCAGCTTGGGGCGGGAAGGCTCCTACGAGCAGTACTTC | CASSLGREGSYEQYF
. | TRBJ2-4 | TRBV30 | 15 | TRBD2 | TGTGCCTGGAGTGTATTCGGACTAGTAGGGAACATTCAGTACTTC | CAWSVFGLVGNIQYF
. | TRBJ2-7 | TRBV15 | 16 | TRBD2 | TGTGCCACCAGCTACCGGAGACTAGCGGGAGTAGACGAGCAGTACTTC | CATSYRRLAGVDEQYF
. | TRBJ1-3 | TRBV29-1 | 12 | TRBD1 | TGCAGCGTCAGGGGGACGGGAAACACCATATATTTT | CSVRGTGNTIYF
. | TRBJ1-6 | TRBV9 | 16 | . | TGTGCCAGCAGCGTAGGACTTAGCAGGGATAATTCACCCCTCCACTTT | CASSVGLSRDNSPLHF
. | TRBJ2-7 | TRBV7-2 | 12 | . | TGTGCCAGCAGCTTCCAGCGGTACGAGCAGTACTTC | CASSFQRYEQYF
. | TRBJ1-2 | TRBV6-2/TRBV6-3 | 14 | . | TGTGCCAGCAGTCGACAGCTCTCGATCTATGGCTACACCTTC | CASSRQLSIYGYTF
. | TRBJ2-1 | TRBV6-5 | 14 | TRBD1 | TGTGCCAGCAGACTGGGACAGTCCTACAATGAGCAGTTCTTC | CASRLGQSYNEQFF
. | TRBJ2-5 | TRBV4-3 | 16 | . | TGCGCCAGCAGCCCGTCCTCGGGAGGGGGCAGAGAGACCCAGTACTTC | CASSPSSGGGRETQYF
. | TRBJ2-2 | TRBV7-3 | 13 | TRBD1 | TGTGCCAGCAGCGTACAGGGGACCGGGGAGCTGTTTTTT | CASSVQGTGELFF
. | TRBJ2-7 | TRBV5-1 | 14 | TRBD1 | TGCGCCAGCACGCTCGGGACAGGATACTACGAGCAGTACTTC | CASTLGTGYYEQYF
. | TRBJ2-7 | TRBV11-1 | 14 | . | TGTGCCAGCAGCTCGCCAGGTTGGGGGCCCGAGCAGTACTTC | CASSSPGWGPEQYF
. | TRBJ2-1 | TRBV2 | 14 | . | TGTGCCAGCAGTGCGAGGAGCTCCTACAATGAGCAGTTCTTC | CASSARSSYNEQFF
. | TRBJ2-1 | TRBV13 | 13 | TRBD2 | TGTGCCAGCAGCATCGGGACTATGAATGAGCAGTTCTTC | CASSIGTMNEQFF
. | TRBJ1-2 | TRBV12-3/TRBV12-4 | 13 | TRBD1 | TGTGCCAGCAGTTCCGGGGCAGGGGGTGGCTACACCTTC | CASSSGAGGGYTF
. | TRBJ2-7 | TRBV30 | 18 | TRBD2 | TGTGCCTGGAGTGTCCCGCATGGCCTAGCGGGAGGTACGTACGAGCAGTACTTC | CAWSVPHGLAGGTYEQYF
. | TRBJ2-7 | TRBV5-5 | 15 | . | TGTGCCAGCAGCTTGGGGCCAGGGCACTCCTACGAGCAGTACTTC | CASSLGPGHSYEQYF
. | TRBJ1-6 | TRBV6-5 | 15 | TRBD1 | TGTGCCAGCGCCCTGGGACAGGGATATCGATCACCCCTCCACTTT | CASALGQGYRSPLHF
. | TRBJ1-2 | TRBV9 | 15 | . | TGTGCCAGCAGCGTAGTAGGGAGCGCTGACTATGGCTACACCTTC | CASSVVGSADYGYTF
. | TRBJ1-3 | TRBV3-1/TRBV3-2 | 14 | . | TGTGCCAGCAGCCAAGATGCGTCTGGAAACACCATATATTTT | CASSQDASGNTIYF
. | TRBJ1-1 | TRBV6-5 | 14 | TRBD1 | TGTGCCAGCCGGGGAGACAGGGTCAACACTGAAGCTTTCTTT | CASRGDRVNTEAFF
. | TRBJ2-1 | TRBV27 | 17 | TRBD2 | TGTGCCAGCAGTCCAACAGCGGGACTAGCGGAAAACAATGAGCAGTTCTTC | CASSPTAGLAENNEQFF
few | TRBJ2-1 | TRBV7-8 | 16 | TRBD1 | TGTGCCAGCAGCCCGCCGGGACAGGGGGCGCGGAATGAGCAGTTCTTC | CASSPPGQGARNEQFF
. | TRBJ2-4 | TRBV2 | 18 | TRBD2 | TGTGCCAGCAGTGGGACTAGCGGGAGGCGGGGATCCAAAAACATTCAGTACTTC | CASSGTSGRRGSKNIQYF
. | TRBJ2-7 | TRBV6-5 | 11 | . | TGTGCCAGCATTCAGACCTACGAGCAGTACTTC | CASIQTYEQYF
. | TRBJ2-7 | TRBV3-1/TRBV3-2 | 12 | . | TGTGCCAGCAGCCAAGACTTCTACGAGCAGTACTTC | CASSQDFYEQYF
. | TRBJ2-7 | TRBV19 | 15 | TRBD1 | TGTGCCAGTCGAATTCACGTGGGACAGACCTACGAGCAGTACTTC | CASRIHVGQTYEQYF
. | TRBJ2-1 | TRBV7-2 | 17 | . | TGTGCCAGCAGCCCCGGACGAACCTGGACAGATAACAATGAGCAGTTCTTC | CASSPGRTWTDNNEQFF
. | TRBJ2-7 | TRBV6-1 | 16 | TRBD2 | TGTGCCAGCAGTGCTTTAGCGGGAGGGGACTACTACGAGCAGTACTTC | CASSALAGGDYYEQYF
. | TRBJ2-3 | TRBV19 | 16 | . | TGTGCCAGTAGTATAGAGAAGGGGCCCTTCACAGATACGCAGTATTTT | CASSIEKGPFTDTQYF
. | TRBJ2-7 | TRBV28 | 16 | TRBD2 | TGTGCCAGCAGACTCCGAGGGACTAGCGGGACCTACGAGCAGTACTTC | CASRLRGTSGTYEQYF
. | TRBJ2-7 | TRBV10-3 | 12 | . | TGTGCCATCAGTGCCGGGAGCTACGAGCAGTACTTC | CAISAGSYEQYF
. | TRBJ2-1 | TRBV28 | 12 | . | TGTGCCAGCAGGGGGGGCTACAATGAGCAGTTCTTC | CASRGGYNEQFF
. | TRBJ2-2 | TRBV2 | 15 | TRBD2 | TGTGCCAGCAAAGCCCTAGCGGGAGGTGTGGGGGAGCTGTTTTTT | CASKALAGGVGELFF
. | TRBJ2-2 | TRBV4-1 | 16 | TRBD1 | TGCGCCAGCAGCCTCCGGGACAGGGGTAACACCGGGGAGCTGTTTTTT | CASSLRDRGNTGELFF
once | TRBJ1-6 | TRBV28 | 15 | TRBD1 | TGTGCCAGCCTAGGGGGCGGACGCTATAATTCACCCCTCCACTTT | CASLGGGRYNSPLHF
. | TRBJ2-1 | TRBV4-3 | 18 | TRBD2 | TGCGCCAGCAGCCAAGACGGGCCTAGCGGGAGCACCTTCCATGAGCAGTTCTTC | CASSQDGPSGSTFHEQFF
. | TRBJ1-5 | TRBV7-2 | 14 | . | TGTGCCAGCAGCTCCCAGTCGGGGAGTCAGCCCCAGCATTTT | CASSSQSGSQPQHF
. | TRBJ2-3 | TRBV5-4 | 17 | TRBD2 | TGTGCCAGCAGCTTGAATAGCGGGCTAGCCCGGGGAGATACGCAGTATTTT | CASSLNSGLARGDTQYF
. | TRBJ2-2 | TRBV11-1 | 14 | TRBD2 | TGTGCCAGCAGCTTATTGGGGGGGACCGGGGAGCTGTTTTTT | CASSLLGGTGELFF
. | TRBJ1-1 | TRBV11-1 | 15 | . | TGTGCCAGCAGCTTAGCGGCGAATGGAGTCACTGAAGCTTTCTTT | CASSLAANGVTEAFF
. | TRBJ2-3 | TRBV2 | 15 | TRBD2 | TGTGCCAGCAGTTCCGGGACCGGGAGGGCAGATACGCAGTATTTT | CASSSGTGRADTQYF